This TCR beta chain was found in a study of blood T cell repertoires in COVID-19. In the study overall: Some COVID-19 samples were acute and others convalescent; all came from the United States, Italy and Spain.

The CDR3 sequence is 13 residues long. CDR1 is KGHSH and CDR2 is LQKENI in the germline V gene. V was pared by 5 bases and J by 10 bases, with 5 bases of the junction left unmatched. As handled by the study authors: Reference gene primer amplification in the assay estimated nucleated cell counts. Only in-frame clones appear in the TCRdb table, and some are missing; sequencing was by immunoSEQ multiplex PCR. Clone size and V and J calls were adopted from that table, with D and trimming inferred from the DNA. This table has about 440,000 clones, 85% to 90% appearing once. The J gene is TRBJ1-4, the V gene TRBV18, with 9 bases identical to TRBD1. This TCR derives from a woman aged 25-40 years with acute or convalescent COVID-19. Sequenced input: peripheral blood. CDR3 protein: CASSTQGAGKLFF. DNA of the CDR3: TGTGCCAGCTCAACACAGGGGGCCGGAAAACTGTTTTTT.